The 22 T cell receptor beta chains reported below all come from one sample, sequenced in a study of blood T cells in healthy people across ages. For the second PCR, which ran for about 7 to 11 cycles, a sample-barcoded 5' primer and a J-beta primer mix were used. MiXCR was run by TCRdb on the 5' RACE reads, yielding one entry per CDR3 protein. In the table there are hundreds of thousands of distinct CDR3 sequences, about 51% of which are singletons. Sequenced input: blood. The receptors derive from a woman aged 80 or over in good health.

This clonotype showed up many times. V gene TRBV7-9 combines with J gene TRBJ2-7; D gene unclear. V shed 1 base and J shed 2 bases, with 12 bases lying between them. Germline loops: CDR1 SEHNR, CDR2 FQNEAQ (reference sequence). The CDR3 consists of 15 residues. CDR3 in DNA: TGTGCCAGCAGCTTAGGGGTGGGTCTACCCTACGAGCAGTACTTC. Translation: CASSLGVGLPYEQYF.

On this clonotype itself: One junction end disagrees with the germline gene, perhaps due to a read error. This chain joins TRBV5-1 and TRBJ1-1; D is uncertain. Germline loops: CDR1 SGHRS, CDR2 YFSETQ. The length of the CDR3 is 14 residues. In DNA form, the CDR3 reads TGCACCAGCAGCGTAGGAGGACCGGGGACTGAAGCTTTCTTT. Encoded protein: CTSSVGGPGTEAFF.

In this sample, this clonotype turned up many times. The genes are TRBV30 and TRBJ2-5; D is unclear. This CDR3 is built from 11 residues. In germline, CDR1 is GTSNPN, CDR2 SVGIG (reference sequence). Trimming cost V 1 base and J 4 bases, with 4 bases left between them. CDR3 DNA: TGTGCCTGGAGTGGCCCAGAGACCCAGTACTTC. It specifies CAWSGPETQYF. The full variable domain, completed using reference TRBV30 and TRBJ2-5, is SQTIHQWPATLVQPVGSPLSLECTVEGTSNPNLYWYRQAAGRGLQLLFYSVGIGQISSEVPQNLSASRPQDRQFILSSKKLLLSDSGFYLCAWSGPETQYFGPGTRLLVL.

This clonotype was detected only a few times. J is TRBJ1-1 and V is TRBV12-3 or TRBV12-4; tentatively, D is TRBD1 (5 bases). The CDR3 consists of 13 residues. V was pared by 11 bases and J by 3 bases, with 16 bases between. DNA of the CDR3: TGTGCCCTAGGGGAGACCTGGGACACTGAAGCTTTCTTT. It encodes CALGETWDTEAFF.

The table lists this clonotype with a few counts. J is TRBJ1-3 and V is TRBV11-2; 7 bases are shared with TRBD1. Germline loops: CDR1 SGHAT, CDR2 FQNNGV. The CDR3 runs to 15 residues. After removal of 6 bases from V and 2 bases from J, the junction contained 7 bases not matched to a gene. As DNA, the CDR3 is TGTGCCAGCAGACCTCTGACAGGGACTGGAAACACCATATATTTT. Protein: CASRPLTGTGNTIYF.

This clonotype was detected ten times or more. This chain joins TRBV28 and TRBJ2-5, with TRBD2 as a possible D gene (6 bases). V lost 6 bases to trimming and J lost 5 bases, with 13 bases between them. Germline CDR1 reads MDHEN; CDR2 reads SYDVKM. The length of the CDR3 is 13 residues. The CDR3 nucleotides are TGTGCCAGCAGACCCGGGAGCCGGGAGACCCAGTACTTC. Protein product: CASRPGSRETQYF. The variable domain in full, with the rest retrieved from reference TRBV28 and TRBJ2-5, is DVKVTQSSRYLVKRTGEKVFLECVQDMDHENMFWYRQDPGLGLRLIYFSYDVKMKEKGDIPEGYSVSREKKERFSLILESASTNQTSMYLCASRPGSRETQYFGPGTRLLVL.

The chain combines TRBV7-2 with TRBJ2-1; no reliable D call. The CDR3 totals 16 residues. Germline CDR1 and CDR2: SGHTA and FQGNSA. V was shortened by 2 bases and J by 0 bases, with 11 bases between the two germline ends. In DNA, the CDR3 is TGTGCCAGCAGCTTAAATGCCCCCAACTCCTACAATGAGCAGTTCTTC. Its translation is CASSLNAPNSYNEQFF.

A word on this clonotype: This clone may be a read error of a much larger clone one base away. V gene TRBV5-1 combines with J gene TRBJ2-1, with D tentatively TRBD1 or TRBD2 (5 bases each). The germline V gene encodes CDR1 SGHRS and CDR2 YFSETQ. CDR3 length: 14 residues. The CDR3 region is CASSEVGVSNGQFF. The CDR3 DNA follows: TGCGCCAGCAGCGAGGTGGGGGTTAGCAATGGGCAGTTCTTC.

CDR3 bases: TGTGCCAGCAGCGAGACTAGCGAACTCAAGCAGTACTTC. Translating gives CASSETSELKQYF. V gene TRBV6-6 combines with J gene TRBJ2-5, with TRBD2 matching 8 bases. CDR1 is MNHNY and CDR2 is SVGAGI in the germline V gene (reference sequence). CDR3 length: 13 amino acids. With V trimmed by 6 bases and J by 11 bases, 11 bases remained unmatched.

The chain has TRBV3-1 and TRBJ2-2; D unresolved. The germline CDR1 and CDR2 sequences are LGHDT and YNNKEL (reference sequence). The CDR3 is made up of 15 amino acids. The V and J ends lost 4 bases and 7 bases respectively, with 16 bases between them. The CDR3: CASSPLTSLGGELFF. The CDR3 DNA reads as TGTGCCAGCAGCCCGTTAACGAGCCTCGGCGGGGAGCTGTTTTTT.

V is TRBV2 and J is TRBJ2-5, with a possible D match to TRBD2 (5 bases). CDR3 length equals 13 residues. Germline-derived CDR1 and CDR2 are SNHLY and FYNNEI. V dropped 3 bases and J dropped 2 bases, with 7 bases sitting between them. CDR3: CASSEGRQETQYF. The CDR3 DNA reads TGTGCCAGCAGTGAGGGGAGACAAGAGACCCAGTACTTC.

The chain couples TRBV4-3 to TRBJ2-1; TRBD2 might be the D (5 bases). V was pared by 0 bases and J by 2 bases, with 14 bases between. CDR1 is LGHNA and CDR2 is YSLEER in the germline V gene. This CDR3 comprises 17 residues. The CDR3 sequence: CASSQDEGIGTYNEQFF. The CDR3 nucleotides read TGCGCCAGCAGCCAAGATGAGGGAATCGGAACCTACAATGAGCAGTTCTTC.

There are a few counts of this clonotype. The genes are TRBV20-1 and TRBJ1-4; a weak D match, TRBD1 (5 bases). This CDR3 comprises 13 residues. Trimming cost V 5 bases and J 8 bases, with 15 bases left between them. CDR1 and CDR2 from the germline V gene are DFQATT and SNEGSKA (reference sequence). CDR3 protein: CSALQGGEEKLFF. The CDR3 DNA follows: TGCAGTGCTCTCCAGGGAGGGGAAGAAAAACTGTTTTTT.

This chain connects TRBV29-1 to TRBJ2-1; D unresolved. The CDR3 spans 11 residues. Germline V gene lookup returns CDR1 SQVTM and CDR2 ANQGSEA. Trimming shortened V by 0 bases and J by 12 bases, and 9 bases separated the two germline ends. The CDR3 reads CSVEDLTRQFF. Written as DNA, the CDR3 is TGCAGCGTTGAAGATCTGACCCGGCAGTTCTTC.

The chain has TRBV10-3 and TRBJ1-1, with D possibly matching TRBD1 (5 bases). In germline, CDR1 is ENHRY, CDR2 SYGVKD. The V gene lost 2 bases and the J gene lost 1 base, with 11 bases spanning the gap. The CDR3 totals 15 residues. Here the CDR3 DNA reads TGTGCCATCAGTGAGAATGGGGCCCAGAACACTGAAGCTTTCTTT. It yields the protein CAISENGAQNTEAFF.

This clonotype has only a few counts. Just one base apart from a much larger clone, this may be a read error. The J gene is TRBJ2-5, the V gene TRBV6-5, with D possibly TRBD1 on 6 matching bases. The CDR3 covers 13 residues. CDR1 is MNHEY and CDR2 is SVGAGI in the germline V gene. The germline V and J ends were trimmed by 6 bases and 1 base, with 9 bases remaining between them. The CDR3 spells CASSGQRQETQYF. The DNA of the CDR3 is TGTGCCAGCAGCGGACAGCGCCAAGAGACCCAGTACTTC.

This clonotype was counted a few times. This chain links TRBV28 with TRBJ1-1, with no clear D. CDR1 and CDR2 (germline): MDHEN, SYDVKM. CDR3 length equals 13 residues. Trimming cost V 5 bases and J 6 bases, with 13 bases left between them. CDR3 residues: CASSISGEAEAFF. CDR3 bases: TGTGCCAGCAGTATCAGCGGGGAGGCTGAAGCTTTCTTT. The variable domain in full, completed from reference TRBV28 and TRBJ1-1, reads DVKVTQSSRYLVKRTGEKVFLECVQDMDHENMFWYRQDPGLGLRLIYFSYDVKMKEKGDIPEGYSVSREKKERFSLILESASTNQTSMYLCASSISGEAEAFFGQGTRLTVV.

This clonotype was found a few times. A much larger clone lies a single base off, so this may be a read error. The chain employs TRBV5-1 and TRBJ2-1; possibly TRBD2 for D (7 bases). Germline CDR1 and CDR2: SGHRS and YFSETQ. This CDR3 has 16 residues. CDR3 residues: CASSPSGGGSYNGQFF. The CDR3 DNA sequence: TGCGCCAGCAGCCCCTCTGGCGGGGGCTCGTACAATGGGCAGTTCTTC.

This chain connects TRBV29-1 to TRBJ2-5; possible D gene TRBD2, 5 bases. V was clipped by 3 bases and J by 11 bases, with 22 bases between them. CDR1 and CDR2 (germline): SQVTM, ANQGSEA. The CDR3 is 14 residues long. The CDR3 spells CSVDRRSASNEQYF. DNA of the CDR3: TGCAGCGTTGATAGGCGGTCAGCTAGCAATGAGCAGTACTTC.

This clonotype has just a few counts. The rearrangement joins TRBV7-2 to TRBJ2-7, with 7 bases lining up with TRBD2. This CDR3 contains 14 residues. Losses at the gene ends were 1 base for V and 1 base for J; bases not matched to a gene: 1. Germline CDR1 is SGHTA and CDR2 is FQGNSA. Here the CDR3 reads CASSLDGGSYEQYF. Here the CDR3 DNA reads TGTGCCAGCAGCTTAGACGGGGGGTCCTACGAGCAGTACTTC.

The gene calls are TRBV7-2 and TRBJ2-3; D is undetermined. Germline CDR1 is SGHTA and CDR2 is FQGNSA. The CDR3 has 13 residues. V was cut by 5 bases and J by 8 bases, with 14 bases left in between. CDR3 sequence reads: CASSPPVSGTQYF. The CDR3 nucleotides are TGTGCCAGCAGCCCCCCCGTCTCCGGTACGCAGTATTTT.

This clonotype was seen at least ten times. Here the CDR3 DNA reads TGCGCCAGCAGCTTGGACCCACTCAGGGGAAGCTCCTACAATGAGCAGTTCTTC. It yields the protein CASSLDPLRGSSYNEQFF. The chain links TRBV5-1 to TRBJ2-1, with a weak D call TRBD1 (6 bases). Germline V CDR1 and CDR2: SGHRS, YFSETQ. V lost 0 bases, J lost 0 bases, and 16 bases lay in between. This CDR3 has 18 amino acids. The full variable domain, completed using reference TRBV5-1 and TRBJ2-1, is KAGVTQTPRYLIKTRGQQVTLSCSPISGHRSVSWYQQTPGQGLQFLFEYFSETQRNKGNFPGRFSGRQFSNSRSEMNVSTLELGDSALYLCASSLDPLRGSSYNEQFFGPGTRLTVL.